This note documents a single TCR beta chain sequence. The V end was cut by 1 base, the J end by 3 bases, with 7 bases between. The CDR3 consists of 15 residues. CDR1 and CDR2 (germline): SGHTA, FQGNSA. The assay was immunoSEQ multiplex PCR, and TCRdb's table has in-frame clones only and misses some. The sample lists about 62,000 clones; about 89% were seen once. This entry belongs to a study of technical replicates of blood from a few donors. Sequencing was done on a sample of PBMCs. The chain employs TRBV7-2 and TRBJ2-6; D possibly corresponds to TRBD2 (6 bases). This receptor was obtained from a human donor in good health. Some clones in this sample may be carry-over from other donors' samples. CDR3 sequence: CASSLGGNGANVLTF. DNA for the CDR3: TGTGCCAGCAGCTTAGGCGGGAATGGGGCCAACGTCCTGACTTTC.